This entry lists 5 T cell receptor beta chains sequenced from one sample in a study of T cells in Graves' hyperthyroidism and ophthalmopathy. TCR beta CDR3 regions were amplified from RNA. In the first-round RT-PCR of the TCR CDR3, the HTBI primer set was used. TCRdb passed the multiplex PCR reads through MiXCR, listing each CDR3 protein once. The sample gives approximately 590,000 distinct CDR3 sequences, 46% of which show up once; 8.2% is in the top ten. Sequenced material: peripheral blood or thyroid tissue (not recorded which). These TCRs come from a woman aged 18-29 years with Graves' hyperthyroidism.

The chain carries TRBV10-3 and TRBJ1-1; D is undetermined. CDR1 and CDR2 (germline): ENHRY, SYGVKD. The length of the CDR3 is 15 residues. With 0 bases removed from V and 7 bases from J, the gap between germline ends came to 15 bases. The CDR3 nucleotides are TGTGCCATCAGTGAGTCGGACCCACAAGGGAGTGAAGCTTTCTTT. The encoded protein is CAISESDPQGSEAFF.

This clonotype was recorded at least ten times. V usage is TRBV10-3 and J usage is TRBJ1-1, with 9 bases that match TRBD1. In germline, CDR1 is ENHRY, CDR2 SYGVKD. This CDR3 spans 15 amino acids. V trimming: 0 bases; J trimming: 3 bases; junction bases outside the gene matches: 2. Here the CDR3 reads CAISESTGGHTEAFF. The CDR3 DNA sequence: TGTGCCATCAGTGAGTCGACAGGGGGGCACACTGAAGCTTTCTTT.

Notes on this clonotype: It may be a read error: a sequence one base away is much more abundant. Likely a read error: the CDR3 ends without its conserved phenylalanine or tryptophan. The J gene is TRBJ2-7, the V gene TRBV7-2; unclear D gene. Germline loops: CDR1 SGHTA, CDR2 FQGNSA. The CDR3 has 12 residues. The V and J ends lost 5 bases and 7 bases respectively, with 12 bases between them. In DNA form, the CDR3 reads TGTGCCAGCAGCCCCCCAGACTTTGAGCAGTACCTC. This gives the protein CASSPPDFEQYL.

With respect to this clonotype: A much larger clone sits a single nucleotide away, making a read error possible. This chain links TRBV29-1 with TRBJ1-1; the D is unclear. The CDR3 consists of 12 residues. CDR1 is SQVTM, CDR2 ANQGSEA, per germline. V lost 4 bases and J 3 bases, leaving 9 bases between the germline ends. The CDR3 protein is CSVVRQDTEAFF. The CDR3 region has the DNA TGCAGCGTTGTCCGGCAGGACACTGAAGCTTTCTTT.

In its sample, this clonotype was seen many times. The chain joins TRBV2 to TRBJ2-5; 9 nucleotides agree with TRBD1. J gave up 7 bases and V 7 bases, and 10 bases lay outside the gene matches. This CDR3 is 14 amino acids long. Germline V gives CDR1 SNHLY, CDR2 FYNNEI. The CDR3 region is CASMAWDRDGTQYF. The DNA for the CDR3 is TGTGCCAGCATGGCTTGGGACAGGGACGGGACCCAGTACTTC.